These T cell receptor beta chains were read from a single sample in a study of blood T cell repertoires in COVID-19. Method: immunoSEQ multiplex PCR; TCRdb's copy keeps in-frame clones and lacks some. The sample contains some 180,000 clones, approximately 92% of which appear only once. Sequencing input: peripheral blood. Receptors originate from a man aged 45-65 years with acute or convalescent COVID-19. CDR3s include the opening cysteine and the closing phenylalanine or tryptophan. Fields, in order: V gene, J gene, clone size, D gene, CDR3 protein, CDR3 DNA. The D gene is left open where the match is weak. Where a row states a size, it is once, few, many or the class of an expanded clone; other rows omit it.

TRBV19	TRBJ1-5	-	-	CASSIEVGVNQPQHF	TGTGCCAGTAGTATAGAAGTCGGAGTCAACCAGCCCCAGCATTTT
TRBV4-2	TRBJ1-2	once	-	CASSQGGGPSSNYGYTF	TGTGCCAGCAGCCAAGGGGGGGGGCCCTCTTCAAACTATGGCTACACCTTC
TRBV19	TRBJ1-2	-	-	CASCDRPNYGYTF	TGTGCCAGCTGCGACAGGCCTAACTATGGCTACACCTTC
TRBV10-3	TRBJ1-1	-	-	CAISGLSEAFF	TGTGCCATCAGTGGTCTTTCTGAAGCTTTCTTT
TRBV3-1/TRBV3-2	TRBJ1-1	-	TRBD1	CASSQDQGAYAEAFF	TGTGCCAGCAGCCAAGATCAGGGGGCGTACGCTGAAGCTTTCTTT
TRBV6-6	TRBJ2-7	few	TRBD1	CASRAGQGAGEQYF	TGTGCCAGCAGGGCGGGACAGGGAGCGGGGGAGCAGTACTTC
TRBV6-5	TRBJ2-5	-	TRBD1	CASRDRGRELGTQYF	TGTGCCAGCAGGGACAGGGGGCGGGAACTGGGGACCCAGTACTTC
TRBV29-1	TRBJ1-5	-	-	CSVGQGTSGNQPQHF	TGCAGCGTTGGTCAGGGGACATCGGGCAATCAGCCCCAGCATTTT
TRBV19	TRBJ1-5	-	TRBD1	CASSSGTGSPQHF	TGTGCCAGTTCCTCAGGGACAGGGTCGCCCCAGCATTTT
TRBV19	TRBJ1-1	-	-	CASSQRATGTRGTEAFF	TGTGCCAGTAGTCAGAGAGCTACAGGGACCCGGGGCACTGAAGCTTTCTTT
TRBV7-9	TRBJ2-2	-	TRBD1	CASSWGQGAGELFF	TGTGCCAGCAGCTGGGGACAGGGGGCCGGGGAGCTGTTTTTT
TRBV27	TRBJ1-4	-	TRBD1	CASSLTGGHEKLFF	TGTGCCAGCAGTCTGACAGGGGGCCATGAAAAACTGTTTTTT
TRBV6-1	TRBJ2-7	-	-	CASSEGGFEQYF	TGTGCCAGCAGTGAAGGAGGGTTCGAGCAGTACTTC
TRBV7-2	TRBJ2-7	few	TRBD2	CASSLGRGSGISSYEQYF	TGTGCCAGCAGCTTAGGGAGGGGTAGCGGGATTAGCTCCTACGAGCAGTACTTC
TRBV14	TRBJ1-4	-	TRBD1	CASSPTGAGSNEKLFF	TGTGCCAGCAGCCCTACAGGGGCGGGGTCTAATGAAAAACTGTTTTTT
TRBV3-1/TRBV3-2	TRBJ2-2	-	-	CASSQGGAGTGELFF	TGTGCCAGCAGCCAGGGGGGGGCTGGCACCGGGGAGCTGTTTTTT
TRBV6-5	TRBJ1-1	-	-	CASSQGTDNTEAFF	TGTGCCAGCAGTCAGGGGACGGATAACACTGAAGCTTTCTTT
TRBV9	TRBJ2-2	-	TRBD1	CASSVAGGGELFF	TGTGCCAGCAGCGTAGCAGGGGGCGGGGAGCTGTTTTTT
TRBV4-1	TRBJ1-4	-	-	CASSHALGAGEKLFF	TGCGCCAGCAGCCACGCACTGGGGGCTGGAGAAAAACTGTTTTTT
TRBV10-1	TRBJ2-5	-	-	CASSEGAVQETQYF	TGCGCCAGCAGTGAAGGTGCGGTCCAAGAGACCCAGTACTTC
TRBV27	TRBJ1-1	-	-	CASSLNTMNTEAFF	TGTGCCAGCAGTTTAAACACCATGAACACTGAAGCTTTCTTT
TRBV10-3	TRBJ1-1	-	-	CAISRENTEAFF	TGTGCCATCAGCCGGGAGAACACTGAAGCTTTCTTT
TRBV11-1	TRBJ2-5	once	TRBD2	CASSYRTSGETQYF	TGTGCCAGCAGCTACCGGACTAGCGGGGAGACCCAGTACTTC
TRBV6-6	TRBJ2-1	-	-	CASSLLASQFF	TGTGCCAGCAGCTTACTAGCTTCGCAGTTCTTC
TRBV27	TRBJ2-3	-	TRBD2	CASSSGTSGYTQYF	TGTGCCAGCAGTTCGGGGACTAGCGGGTATACGCAGTATTTT